These T cell receptor beta chains were read from a single sample in a study of blood T cell repertoires in COVID-19. This table comes from immunoSEQ multiplex PCR, and its TCRdb copy is limited to in-frame clones, with some not included. The data hold under 300,000 clones, with 90% observed a single time. The sample was peripheral blood. All receptors derive from an older woman with COVID-19, enrolled during active disease. The CDR3 runs from the conserved cysteine through the conserved F or W. D genes are given only for firm matches. Some rows mark clone size as missing; the rest say once, few, many or name a class of expanded clone.

d_gene: .; v_gene: TRBV7-2; abundance: once; j_gene: TRBJ1-2; CDR3nt: TGTGCCAGCAGCTTAAGCGGCAGTAGCTATGGCTACACCTTC; CDR3aa: CASSLSGSSYGYTF
d_gene: .; v_gene: TRBV9; abundance: .; j_gene: TRBJ2-2; CDR3nt: TGTGCCAGCAGCGTAGCTTTGCAGGGATTTAACACCGGGGAGCTGTTTTTT; CDR3aa: CASSVALQGFNTGELFF
d_gene: .; v_gene: TRBV2; abundance: .; j_gene: TRBJ1-2; CDR3nt: TGTGCCAGCAGTGGCCTGGACCCTGGGAGTGGCTACACCTTC; CDR3aa: CASSGLDPGSGYTF
d_gene: TRBD2; v_gene: TRBV5-6; abundance: .; j_gene: TRBJ2-5; CDR3nt: TGTGCCAGCAGCTTAGAGCTCAGCGGGGGGGCCATAGAGACCCAGTACTTC; CDR3aa: CASSLELSGGAIETQYF
d_gene: .; v_gene: TRBV30; abundance: once; j_gene: TRBJ2-7; CDR3nt: TGTGCCTGGAGTGTAGATTTTAGAGTGGCCTACGAGCAGTACTTC; CDR3aa: CAWSVDFRVAYEQYF
d_gene: .; v_gene: TRBV29-1; abundance: .; j_gene: TRBJ2-5; CDR3nt: TGCAGCGTGAAATGGACTGGTGGGGAGACCCAGTACTTC; CDR3aa: CSVKWTGGETQYF
d_gene: TRBD1; v_gene: TRBV19; abundance: .; j_gene: TRBJ1-1; CDR3nt: TGTGCCAGTAGTCCCCAACAGGGGACGGACACTGAAGCTTTCTTT; CDR3aa: CASSPQQGTDTEAFF
d_gene: TRBD2; v_gene: TRBV7-2; abundance: .; j_gene: TRBJ2-1; CDR3nt: TGTGCCAGCAGGGAGACTAGCGGGGGTTCCTACAATGAGCAGTTCTTC; CDR3aa: CASRETSGGSYNEQFF
d_gene: .; v_gene: TRBV4-2; abundance: .; j_gene: TRBJ1-3; CDR3nt: TGTGCCAGAGCCGACAGGACCTCTGGAAACACCATATATTTT; CDR3aa: CARADRTSGNTIYF
d_gene: .; v_gene: TRBV4-1; abundance: few; j_gene: TRBJ1-6; CDR3nt: TGCGCCAGCAGCCAAGTCGAGAATTCACCCCTCCACTTT; CDR3aa: CASSQVENSPLHF
d_gene: .; v_gene: TRBV3-1/TRBV3-2; abundance: .; j_gene: TRBJ1-1; CDR3nt: TGTGCCAGCAGCCAAGATCTTGGGGGGTACGCTTTCTTT; CDR3aa: CASSQDLGGYAFF
d_gene: TRBD1; v_gene: TRBV19; abundance: .; j_gene: TRBJ1-2; CDR3nt: TGTGCCAGTAGTTTTCTGACAGGGGGGAACTATGGCTACACCTTC; CDR3aa: CASSFLTGGNYGYTF
d_gene: .; v_gene: TRBV5-6; abundance: .; j_gene: TRBJ2-2; CDR3nt: TGTGCCAGCAGCTTGGCAGCCGGGGTCAACACCGGGGAGCTGTTTTTT; CDR3aa: CASSLAAGVNTGELFF
d_gene: .; v_gene: TRBV5-6; abundance: .; j_gene: TRBJ2-3; CDR3nt: TGTGCCAGCAGCTCGGGGGGCCTCACAGATACGCAGTATTTT; CDR3aa: CASSSGGLTDTQYF
d_gene: .; v_gene: TRBV10-3; abundance: .; j_gene: TRBJ1-1; CDR3nt: TGTGCCATCAGAGGGGGGAGGGACACTGAAGCTTTCTTT; CDR3aa: CAIRGGRDTEAFF
d_gene: TRBD1; v_gene: TRBV2; abundance: .; j_gene: TRBJ2-7; CDR3nt: TGTGCCAGGGGGACAGGGAAGGGGTCCTACGAGCAGTACTTC; CDR3aa: CARGTGKGSYEQYF
d_gene: .; v_gene: TRBV30; abundance: .; j_gene: TRBJ1-4; CDR3nt: TGTGCCTGGAGGTCGGGTGTTGAAAAACTGTTTTTT; CDR3aa: CAWRSGVEKLFF
d_gene: .; v_gene: TRBV7-9; abundance: .; j_gene: TRBJ1-3; CDR3nt: TGTGCCAGCAGCTTCCCCAGACACGTCTCTGGAAACACCATATATTTT; CDR3aa: CASSFPRHVSGNTIYF
d_gene: TRBD1; v_gene: TRBV19; abundance: .; j_gene: TRBJ1-2; CDR3nt: TGTGCCAGTAGCGAATTACAGGGGCCAGGCTACACCTTC; CDR3aa: CASSELQGPGYTF
d_gene: .; v_gene: TRBV30; abundance: .; j_gene: TRBJ1-2; CDR3nt: TGTGCCTGGAGGCCCGGCGGGGGAATCGGCTATGGCTACACCTTC; CDR3aa: CAWRPGGGIGYGYTF
d_gene: TRBD1; v_gene: TRBV11-2; abundance: .; j_gene: TRBJ2-3; CDR3nt: TGTGCCAGCAGCACCACGACAGGGGCAGATACGCAGTATTTT; CDR3aa: CASSTTTGADTQYF
d_gene: TRBD2; v_gene: TRBV6-2/TRBV6-3; abundance: .; j_gene: TRBJ2-1; CDR3nt: TGTGCCAGCAGTTACTCGGGACTAGCGGGGGGGCTCAATGAGCAGTTCTTC; CDR3aa: CASSYSGLAGGLNEQFF
d_gene: .; v_gene: TRBV6-1; abundance: .; j_gene: TRBJ1-1; CDR3nt: TGTGCCAGCAGTGAAGGTGGCATGAACACTGAAGCTTTCTTT; CDR3aa: CASSEGGMNTEAFF
d_gene: .; v_gene: TRBV6-5; abundance: .; j_gene: TRBJ2-5; CDR3nt: TGTGCCAGCAGTATCAGGGTGGTTGAGACCCAGTACTTC; CDR3aa: CASSIRVVETQYF
d_gene: TRBD2; v_gene: TRBV5-1; abundance: once; j_gene: TRBJ2-3; CDR3nt: TGCGCCAGCAGCTTAACTAGCGGGGGGGCAGATACGCAGTATTTT; CDR3aa: CASSLTSGGADTQYF
d_gene: .; v_gene: TRBV7-2; abundance: .; j_gene: TRBJ2-1; CDR3nt: TGTGCCAGCAGTTTGACAGACTCCTACAATGAGCAGTTCTTC; CDR3aa: CASSLTDSYNEQFF
d_gene: TRBD1; v_gene: TRBV4-2; abundance: .; j_gene: TRBJ1-2; CDR3nt: TGTGCCAGCAGCCAAGAAACAGGGGGCGCCTATGGCTACACCTTC; CDR3aa: CASSQETGGAYGYTF
d_gene: TRBD1; v_gene: TRBV5-1; abundance: once; j_gene: TRBJ2-7; CDR3nt: TGCGCCAGCAGCTTCCATACAGGGGGAGAGCAGTACTTC; CDR3aa: CASSFHTGGEQYF
d_gene: .; v_gene: TRBV7-2; abundance: .; j_gene: TRBJ2-7; CDR3nt: TGTGCCAGCAGCTTAGTCAGTCCTCCCTACGAGCAGTACTTC; CDR3aa: CASSLVSPPYEQYF
d_gene: .; v_gene: TRBV4-3; abundance: .; j_gene: TRBJ1-1; CDR3nt: TGCGCCAGCAGCCAAGGACACGGGGGATTAGGAGCTTTCTTT; CDR3aa: CASSQGHGGLGAFF
d_gene: .; v_gene: TRBV6-1; abundance: .; j_gene: TRBJ1-1; CDR3nt: TGTGCCAGCAGTGAAGGTACAGGTATCACTGAAGCTTTCTTT; CDR3aa: CASSEGTGITEAFF
d_gene: .; v_gene: TRBV10-3; abundance: .; j_gene: TRBJ2-2; CDR3nt: TGTGCCATCTCGAGACAGGAGAACACCGGGGAGCTGTTTTTT; CDR3aa: CAISRQENTGELFF
d_gene: .; v_gene: TRBV5-1; abundance: .; j_gene: TRBJ2-1; CDR3nt: TGCGCCAGCAGCTCGCGACGGGGATACAATGAGCAGTTCTTC; CDR3aa: CASSSRRGYNEQFF
d_gene: TRBD1; v_gene: TRBV19; abundance: .; j_gene: TRBJ1-3; CDR3nt: TGTGCCAGTGCCGGGACAGCTGGAAACACCATATATTTT; CDR3aa: CASAGTAGNTIYF
d_gene: TRBD1; v_gene: TRBV5-1; abundance: few; j_gene: TRBJ1-1; CDR3nt: TGCGCCAGCAGCTTCACAGGGGCGGGGAGCACTGAAGCTTTCTTT; CDR3aa: CASSFTGAGSTEAFF
d_gene: .; v_gene: TRBV4-3; abundance: .; j_gene: TRBJ2-4; CDR3nt: TGCGCCAGCAGCCCGGAGCCCCAAAACATTCAGTACTTC; CDR3aa: CASSPEPQNIQYF
d_gene: TRBD1; v_gene: TRBV14; abundance: .; j_gene: TRBJ1-3; CDR3nt: TGTGCCAGCAGCCTTCGACAGGGGGTCAGAGGAAACACCATATATTTT; CDR3aa: CASSLRQGVRGNTIYF
d_gene: .; v_gene: TRBV18; abundance: .; j_gene: TRBJ2-3; CDR3nt: TGTGCCAGCTCACCGGAAGCGGGTGGGGATACGCAGTATTTT; CDR3aa: CASSPEAGGDTQYF
d_gene: .; v_gene: TRBV2; abundance: once; j_gene: TRBJ1-1; CDR3nt: TGTGCCAGCAGTGCGACAGGCATGAACACTGAAGCTTTCTTT; CDR3aa: CASSATGMNTEAFF
d_gene: .; v_gene: TRBV4-2; abundance: .; j_gene: TRBJ1-5; CDR3nt: TGTGCCAGCAGCCAAGCCCCGGGGAATCAGCCCCAGCATTTT; CDR3aa: CASSQAPGNQPQHF
d_gene: .; v_gene: TRBV19; abundance: .; j_gene: TRBJ2-1; CDR3nt: TGTGCCAGTAGTACGAGCAGGGCAGGGGAGCAGTTCTTC; CDR3aa: CASSTSRAGEQFF
d_gene: .; v_gene: TRBV6-2/TRBV6-3; abundance: .; j_gene: TRBJ1-2; CDR3nt: TGTGCCAGCAGCCAGACAGGCTACGGCTACACCTTC; CDR3aa: CASSQTGYGYTF
d_gene: .; v_gene: TRBV11-3; abundance: .; j_gene: TRBJ2-1; CDR3nt: TGTGCCAGCAGCTTATACGGCTCCTACAATGAGCAGTTCTTC; CDR3aa: CASSLYGSYNEQFF
d_gene: .; v_gene: TRBV5-6; abundance: .; j_gene: TRBJ2-5; CDR3nt: TGTGCCAGCAGCTCGAGGCAAGAGACCCAGTACTTC; CDR3aa: CASSSRQETQYF
d_gene: TRBD2; v_gene: TRBV9; abundance: .; j_gene: TRBJ2-5; CDR3nt: TGTGCCAGCAGCGTTAGCGGGGGGGTAGAGACCCAGTACTTC; CDR3aa: CASSVSGGVETQYF
d_gene: TRBD1; v_gene: TRBV7-2; abundance: once; j_gene: TRBJ1-4; CDR3nt: TGTGCCAGCAGCTTAGCGCGGGGACAGGCCCAATTAGGAAAACTGTTTTTT; CDR3aa: CASSLARGQAQLGKLFF
d_gene: TRBD1; v_gene: TRBV10-2; abundance: .; j_gene: TRBJ1-2; CDR3nt: TGCGCCAGCAGGGGGGGACAGGGGGGAGACTATGGCTACACCTTC; CDR3aa: CASRGGQGGDYGYTF
d_gene: .; v_gene: TRBV11-3; abundance: .; j_gene: TRBJ2-7; CDR3nt: TGTGCCAGCAGCTTAGGAATGGGGGCCACCTACGAGCAGTACTTC; CDR3aa: CASSLGMGATYEQYF
d_gene: TRBD1; v_gene: TRBV18; abundance: .; j_gene: TRBJ1-2; CDR3nt: TGTGCCAGCTCTCCCGGACAGGGGAATAACTATGGCTACACCTTC; CDR3aa: CASSPGQGNNYGYTF
d_gene: TRBD2; v_gene: TRBV2; abundance: .; j_gene: TRBJ2-1; CDR3nt: TGTGCCAGCAGTGAAGCCGGAACTAGCGGGGGGAGCTCCTACAATGAGCAGTTCTTC; CDR3aa: CASSEAGTSGGSSYNEQFF
d_gene: .; v_gene: TRBV6-2/TRBV6-3; abundance: .; j_gene: TRBJ2-3; CDR3nt: TGTGCCAGCAGTTACCTCGGACAGTACACAGATACGCAGTATTTT; CDR3aa: CASSYLGQYTDTQYF
d_gene: .; v_gene: TRBV19; abundance: .; j_gene: TRBJ2-5; CDR3nt: TGTGCCAGTAGTATCGGAGGAGAGACCCAGTACTTC; CDR3aa: CASSIGGETQYF
d_gene: TRBD1; v_gene: TRBV4-1; abundance: .; j_gene: TRBJ2-2; CDR3nt: TGCGCCAGCAGCCAACGACAGGGGAACACCGGGGAGCTGTTTTTT; CDR3aa: CASSQRQGNTGELFF
d_gene: TRBD1; v_gene: TRBV5-5; abundance: once; j_gene: TRBJ1-1; CDR3nt: TGTGCCAGCAGCTTGTTCGGGACAGGTGGCACTGAAGCTTTCTTT; CDR3aa: CASSLFGTGGTEAFF
d_gene: .; v_gene: TRBV9; abundance: .; j_gene: TRBJ1-1; CDR3nt: TGTGCCAGCAGCCCTCCTTCGGCTTTCTTT; CDR3aa: CASSPPSAFF
d_gene: .; v_gene: TRBV7-9; abundance: once; j_gene: TRBJ2-7; CDR3nt: TGTGCCAGCAGCTTAGGGCAGGAGGTGTGGGAACACGAGCAGTACTTC; CDR3aa: CASSLGQEVWEHEQYF